Listed here are 29 T cell receptor beta chains from one sample, sequenced in a study of siplizumab effects on memory and regulatory T cells (dated 2019 in TCRdb). The library was made by the immunoSEQ multiplex PCR assay. The source is immuneACCESS, and TCRdb retained only in-frame sequences with V and J called. Part of the clones is not carried over; for the studies checked, unresolved V genes explain less than half of this, and the remainder is unexplained. The sample yields more than 45,000 clones; over 90% were counted once. In total, the top ten clones hold around 40% of the sample. The sample was CD8+ T cells sorted from blood. The origin of the receptors is a human donor in good health.

This chain uses TRBV9 with TRBJ1-3; the D gene is possibly TRBD1 (5 bases). Trimming shortened V by 2 bases and J by 8 bases, and 14 bases separated the two germline ends. Germline loops: CDR1 SGDLS, CDR2 YYNGEE. The CDR3 is 14 amino acids. The CDR3 bases are TGTGCCAGCAGCGTGGGGGAGGGGCGGCACACCATATATTTT. This codes for CASSVGEGRHTIYF.

The rearrangement links TRBV19 to TRBJ2-2; 8 nucleotides match TRBD1. In germline, CDR1 is LNHDA, CDR2 SQIVND (reference sequence). The CDR3 is made up of 15 amino acids. V was clipped by 4 bases and J by 7 bases; unmatched bases: 8. The CDR3 loop is CASSTTGTGGGELFF. The CDR3 DNA is TGTGCCAGTAGTACAACCGGGACAGGCGGCGGGGAGCTGTTTTTT.

The V and J genes are TRBV7-3 and TRBJ2-5, with 8 bases identical to TRBD2. The ends lost 4 bases at V and 4 bases at J; junction bases unmatched: 8. CDR3 size: 15 residues. The germline gives CDR1 SGHTA, CDR2 FQGTGA. CDR3: CASSSGLGLGETQYF. The CDR3 DNA reads TGTGCCAGCAGCTCGGGACTAGGTTTGGGAGAGACCCAGTACTTC.

The chain recombines TRBV28 with TRBJ2-3, with D possibly called TRBD1 or TRBD2 (7 bases each). V was cut by 1 base and J by 6 bases, with 17 bases left in between. CDR1 and CDR2 from the germline V gene are MDHEN and SYDVKM. The CDR3 loop spans 16 amino acids. The CDR3 nucleotides read TGTGCCAGCAGTTTATATTCAGGGGGGGCATCGGATACGCAGTATTTT. Protein product: CASSLYSGGASDTQYF.

The chain is built from TRBV30 and TRBJ2-7; 9 bases are a match to TRBD1. The V gene end was trimmed by 4 bases and the J gene end by 11 bases; junction bases not matched to a gene: 6. Germline V gene lookup returns CDR1 GTSNPN and CDR2 SVGIG (reference sequence). This CDR3 spans 11 amino acids. This CDR3 reads CAWTGTGYKYF. DNA for the CDR3: TGTGCCTGGACCGGGACAGGGTATAAGTACTTC.

The V and J genes are TRBV4-1 and TRBJ2-7; D unresolved. This CDR3 is 14 amino acids long. V gave up 1 base and J gave up 3 bases, with 10 bases separating them. CDR1 is MGHRA and CDR2 is YSYEKL in the germline V gene. CDR3: CASSQVSLLYEQYF. Here the CDR3 DNA reads TGCGCCAGCAGCCAAGTTAGCCTACTCTACGAGCAGTACTTC.

This clone came up once. This sequence joins TRBV5-1 and TRBJ2-1; weak D call: TRBD1 (6 bases). V was pared by 3 bases and J by 6 bases, with 19 bases between. The CDR3 runs 16 residues. Per germline, CDR1 SGHRS and CDR2 YFSETQ. The CDR3 is CASSWDITGSVNEQFF. As DNA, the CDR3 is TGCGCCAGCAGCTGGGACATCACAGGGTCGGTCAATGAGCAGTTCTTC.

The V and J genes are TRBV5-4 and TRBJ2-2, with 7 bases matching TRBD1. The germline CDR1 and CDR2 sequences are SGHNT and YYREEE (reference sequence). V gave up 3 bases and J gave up 7 bases; unmatched junction bases: 6. The CDR3 covers 14 residues. CDR3 coding DNA: TGTGCCAGCAGCTCCACAGGGGCGGTCGGGGAGCTGTTTTTT. It encodes CASSSTGAVGELFF.

In its sample, this clone was seen once. The V gene is TRBV5-1, the J gene TRBJ2-7; D remains unclear. V was pared by 0 bases and J by 3 bases, with 7 bases between. The CDR3 loop spans 13 amino acids. CDR1 SGHRS and CDR2 YFSETQ come from the germline V gene. The CDR3 sequence: CASSLEVFYEQYF. CDR3 coding DNA: TGCGCCAGCAGCTTGGAGGTGTTCTACGAGCAGTACTTC.

This clone has just a few counts. The rearrangement uses TRBV10-3 and TRBJ2-7; D is perhaps TRBD1 (6 bases). Trimming cost V 6 bases and J 3 bases, with 12 bases left between them. The length of the CDR3 is 13 residues. Germline CDR1 and CDR2: ENHRY and SYGVKD. Here the CDR3 reads CAIRSDRSYEQYF. The CDR3 DNA reads as TGTGCCATCAGATCCGACAGGAGCTACGAGCAGTACTTC.

This chain uses TRBV29-1 with TRBJ1-2, with 11 bases identical to TRBD1. The ends lost 5 bases at V and 8 bases at J; junction bases unmatched: 7. CDR1 and CDR2 from the germline V gene are SQVTM and ANQGSEA. This CDR3 has 13 residues. The CDR3 sequence: CSVRDRGNWGYTF. In nucleotides, the CDR3 is TGCAGCGTTAGGGACAGGGGGAATTGGGGCTACACCTTC.

This chain links TRBV4-1 with TRBJ1-4; D might be TRBD1 (5 bases). The germline V gene encodes CDR1 MGHRA and CDR2 YSYEKL. This CDR3 region has 15 residues. V dropped 0 bases and J dropped 7 bases, with 12 bases sitting between them. CDR3 nucleotide sequence: TGCGCCAGCAGCCAAGAAGGCAGGGAGGGTGAAAAACTGTTTTTT. Amino acids: CASSQEGREGEKLFF.

In this sample, this clone turned up a few times. The V gene is TRBV2, the J gene TRBJ2-7; D possibly uses TRBD1 or TRBD2 (7 bases each). V was trimmed by 4 bases and J by 0 bases, leaving 16 bases between them. The CDR3 runs 16 residues. CDR1 is SNHLY and CDR2 is FYNNEI in the germline V gene. CDR3 region: CASSVRSGDSSYEQYF. The CDR3 DNA is TGTGCCAGCAGTGTTCGAAGCGGGGACAGCTCCTACGAGCAGTACTTC.

This clone was seen only once. J is TRBJ2-7 and V is TRBV9, with a possible D match to TRBD1 (6 bases). Per the germline V gene, CDR1 is SGDLS and CDR2 is YYNGEE. The CDR3 spans 13 residues. Trimming took off 0 bases at V and 4 bases at J, with 8 bases between the two ends. The CDR3 DNA reads as TGTGCCAGCAGCGTAGAAACAGGGTACGAGCAGTACTTC. Translated, it gives CASSVETGYEQYF.

The chain employs TRBV5-1 and TRBJ2-1, with D possibly being TRBD1 or TRBD2 (6 bases each). V was trimmed by 4 bases and J by 5 bases, leaving 13 bases between them. Germline loops: CDR1 SGHRS, CDR2 YFSETQ. The CDR3 is made up of 14 amino acids. CDR3 in DNA: TGCGCCAGCAGCGAGGGGGACTTGGACAATGAGCAGTTCTTC. Encoded protein: CASSEGDLDNEQFF.

The chain employs TRBV7-9 and TRBJ2-1; D is undetermined. Trimming shortened V by 2 bases and J by 5 bases, and 4 bases separated the two germline ends. The CDR3 consists of 12 residues. CDR1 is SEHNR, CDR2 FQNEAQ, per germline (reference sequence). In DNA, the CDR3 is TGTGCCAGCAGCTTAAGTGACAATGAGCAGTTCTTC. It encodes CASSLSDNEQFF.

This chain connects TRBV27 to TRBJ2-1, with 9 bases fitting TRBD1. V was clipped by 2 bases and J by 4 bases; unmatched bases: 3. Per germline, CDR1 MNHEY and CDR2 SMNVEV (reference sequence). The CDR3 consists of 15 residues. CDR3 coding DNA: TGTGCCAGCAGTTTAGGGACAGGGTGGTACAATGAGCAGTTCTTC. Its translation: CASSLGTGWYNEQFF.

V gene TRBV7-9 combines with J gene TRBJ2-7; TRBD2 matches 7 bases. Germline V gene sequence: CDR1 SEHNR, CDR2 FQNEAQ (reference sequence). The ends lost 5 bases at V and 2 bases at J; junction bases unmatched: 6. The CDR3 loop spans 14 amino acids. The CDR3 DNA follows: TGTGCCAGCAGCGCTAGTGGACTAGCCTACGAGCAGTACTTC. This sequence encodes CASSASGLAYEQYF. The full variable domain, rest sourced from reference TRBV7-9 and TRBJ2-7, is DTGVSQNPRHKITKRGQNVTFRCDPISEHNRLYWYRQTLGQGPEFLTYFQNEAQLEKSRLLSDRFSAERPKGSFSTLEIQRTEQGDSAMYLCASSASGLAYEQYFGPGTRLTVT.

The chain is built from TRBV12-5 and TRBJ2-1; D remains ambiguous. Trimming stripped 2 bases from V and 9 bases from J, with 14 bases between. This CDR3 comprises 14 residues. From germline, CDR1 is LGHNT and CDR2 FRNRAP. The DNA of the CDR3 is TGTGCTAGTGGTTTGCCGGGTGCTTTAACTGAGCAGTTCTTC. This codes for CASGLPGALTEQFF.

The chain carries TRBV6-5 and TRBJ1-2; TRBD1 might be the D (6 bases). The CDR3 is 15 amino acids. Trimming pared 6 bases from V and 3 bases from J, leaving 17 bases between. Germline loops: CDR1 MNHEY, CDR2 SVGAGI. The DNA for the CDR3 is TGTGCCAGCAGGCCCTTAGGGGGAATTGACTATGGCTACACCTTC. Translation: CASRPLGGIDYGYTF.

Details on this clone: This CDR3 is also generated by other DNA sequences in the sample. The V call is TRBV27, the J call TRBJ2-5; D is ambiguous. Trimming pared 6 bases from V and 5 bases from J, leaving 7 bases between. The CDR3 runs to 11 residues. Per germline, CDR1 MNHEY and CDR2 SMNVEV (reference sequence). This CDR3 is CASSLGETQYF. As DNA, the CDR3 is TGTGCCAGCAGCCTCGGGGAGACCCAGTACTTC.

The chain is built from TRBV29-1 and TRBJ2-3; D uncertain. This CDR3 region has 12 residues. V shed 7 bases and J shed 2 bases, with 10 bases lying between them. Germline V gene sequence: CDR1 SQVTM, CDR2 ANQGSEA. The CDR3 is CSAPLDTDTQYF. CDR3 in DNA: TGCAGCGCCCCCCTGGACACAGATACGCAGTATTTT.

In this sample, this clone turned up once. The chain uses TRBV30 and TRBJ2-5, with a tentative D call TRBD2 (6 bases). Per germline, CDR1 GTSNPN and CDR2 SVGIG (reference sequence). Trimming shortened V by 4 bases and J by 4 bases, and 7 bases separated the two germline ends. The CDR3 contains 11 residues. The CDR3 spells CAWTEGETQYF. The CDR3 DNA sequence: TGTGCCTGGACGGAGGGAGAGACCCAGTACTTC.

The J gene is TRBJ2-7, the V gene TRBV6-5; D is undetermined. Trimming left V 2 bases short and J 7 bases short, with 9 bases between. The CDR3 contains 12 residues. The germline V gene encodes CDR1 MNHEY and CDR2 SVGAGI. The CDR3 reads CASSYGGEEQYF. The CDR3 region has the DNA TGTGCCAGCAGTTACGGTGGGGAAGAGCAGTACTTC.

The chain recombines TRBV20-1 with TRBJ2-7; the D is unclear. The CDR3 is 11 amino acids. V lost 3 bases and J lost 5, with 8 bases in between. Germline CDR1 DFQATT, CDR2 SNEGSKA (reference sequence). DNA of the CDR3: TGCAGTGCTAGGAATGGCGACGAGCAGTACTTC. It encodes CSARNGDEQYF.

The chain has TRBV5-6 and TRBJ2-5; 10 positions agree with TRBD2. V was pared by 3 bases and J by 4 bases, with 15 bases of the junction left unmatched. Looked up from germline, CDR1 is SGHDT and CDR2 is YYEEEE. There are 18 residues in the CDR3. The CDR3: CASSSTGTSAKGRETQYF. The CDR3 DNA is TGTGCCAGCAGCTCCACCGGGACTAGCGCTAAAGGGCGAGAGACCCAGTACTTC.

The chain carries TRBV19 and TRBJ2-7; D is unresolved. Germline CDR1 LNHDA, CDR2 SQIVND (reference sequence). V was pared by 3 bases and J by 4 bases, with 10 bases between. This CDR3 region has 13 residues. Written as DNA, the CDR3 is TGTGCCAGTAGTATTACCCCTCGTTACGAGCAGTACTTC. The encoded protein is CASSITPRYEQYF.

The J gene is TRBJ2-2, the V gene TRBV7-9; no clear D gene. The CDR3 sequence is 11 residues long. Trimming took off 3 bases at V and 10 bases at J, with 6 bases between the two ends. Germline loops: CDR1 SEHNR, CDR2 FQNEAQ (reference sequence). As DNA, the CDR3 is TGTGCCAGCAGCTTCGAGGCGGAGCTGTTTTTT. As protein: CASSFEAELFF.

The chain recombines TRBV27 with TRBJ2-7; D is uncertain. The CDR3 contains 13 residues. CDR1 MNHEY and CDR2 SMNVEV come from the germline V gene (reference sequence). V was cut by 8 bases and J by 2 bases, with 13 bases left in between. This CDR3 reads CASASGGAYEQYF. DNA for the CDR3: TGTGCCAGCGCCTCCGGCGGAGCCTACGAGCAGTACTTC.